The clone carrying this T cell receptor beta chain is a singleton in its sample. This sample is drawn from a study of shared clonotypes between healthy human individuals. Sequencing was performed with immunoSEQ multiplex PCR; in TCRdb, only in-frame clones are kept and a portion is missing. The table shows about 2.1 million clones, with roughly 93% occurring only once. Germline loops: CDR1 LNHDA, CDR2 SQIVND (reference sequence). The CDR3 sequence is 13 residues long. The ends were cut back, 7 bases at V and 4 bases at J, with 11 bases in the middle. CD45RO-negative, CCR7-selected cells formed the naive CD8 fraction, which excluded terminally differentiated effector memory CD45RA+ cells.

The clonotype comes from a man younger than 30 in good health. Some clones in this sample may be carry-over from other donors' samples. The sequenced material came from naive CD8+ T cells from PBMCs. This sequence joins TRBV19 and TRBJ1-5, with no clear D. The CDR3 DNA follows: TGTGCCAGTACCGTGGGCGGAAATCAGCCCCAGCATTTT. Translating gives CASTVGGNQPQHF.